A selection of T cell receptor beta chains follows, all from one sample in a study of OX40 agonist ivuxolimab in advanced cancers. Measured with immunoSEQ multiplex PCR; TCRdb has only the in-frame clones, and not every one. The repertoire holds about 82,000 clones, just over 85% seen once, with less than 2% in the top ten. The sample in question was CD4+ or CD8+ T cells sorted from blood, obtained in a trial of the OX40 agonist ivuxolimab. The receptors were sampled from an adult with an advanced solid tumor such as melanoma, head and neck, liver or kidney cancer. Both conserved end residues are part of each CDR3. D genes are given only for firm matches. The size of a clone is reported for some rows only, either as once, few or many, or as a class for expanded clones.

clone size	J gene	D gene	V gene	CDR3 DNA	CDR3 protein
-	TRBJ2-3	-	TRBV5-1	TGCGCCAGCAGCCCAGGGAGGAGCACAGATACGCAGTATTTT	CASSPGRSTDTQYF
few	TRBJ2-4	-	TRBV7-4	TGTGCCAGCAGCTTAGCAGAACTAGCCAAAAACATTCAGTACTTC	CASSLAELAKNIQYF
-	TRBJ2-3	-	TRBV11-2	TGTGCCAGCAGTCAAGGGACTTCTTTCCGGTATTTT	CASSQGTSFRYF
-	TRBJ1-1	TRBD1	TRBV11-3	TGTGCCAGCAGACTGACAGGGGAAGGGAACACTGAAGCTTTCTTT	CASRLTGEGNTEAFF
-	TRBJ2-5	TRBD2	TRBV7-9	TGTGCCAGCAGCTCCCGGGCGGGAGAAGGGGAGACCCAGTACTTC	CASSSRAGEGETQYF
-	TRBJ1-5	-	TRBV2	TGTGCCAGCAGTGGGGGTTATAGCAATCAGCCCCAGCATTTT	CASSGGYSNQPQHF
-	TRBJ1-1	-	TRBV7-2	TGTGCCAGCAGCTTCTCAAGGAACACTGAAGCTTTCTTT	CASSFSRNTEAFF
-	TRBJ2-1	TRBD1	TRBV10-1	TGCGCCAGCAGTGCAACCGGGACAGGCCCTTTAAGGACCTACAATGAGCAGTTCTTC	CASSATGTGPLRTYNEQFF
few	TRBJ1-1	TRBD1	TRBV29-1	TGCAGCGCCCGGGACAGCAAGAACACTGAAGCTTTCTTT	CSARDSKNTEAFF
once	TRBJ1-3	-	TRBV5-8	TGTGCCAGCAGCTTGTACCCCAGGAGCTCTGGAAACACCATATATTTT	CASSLYPRSSGNTIYF